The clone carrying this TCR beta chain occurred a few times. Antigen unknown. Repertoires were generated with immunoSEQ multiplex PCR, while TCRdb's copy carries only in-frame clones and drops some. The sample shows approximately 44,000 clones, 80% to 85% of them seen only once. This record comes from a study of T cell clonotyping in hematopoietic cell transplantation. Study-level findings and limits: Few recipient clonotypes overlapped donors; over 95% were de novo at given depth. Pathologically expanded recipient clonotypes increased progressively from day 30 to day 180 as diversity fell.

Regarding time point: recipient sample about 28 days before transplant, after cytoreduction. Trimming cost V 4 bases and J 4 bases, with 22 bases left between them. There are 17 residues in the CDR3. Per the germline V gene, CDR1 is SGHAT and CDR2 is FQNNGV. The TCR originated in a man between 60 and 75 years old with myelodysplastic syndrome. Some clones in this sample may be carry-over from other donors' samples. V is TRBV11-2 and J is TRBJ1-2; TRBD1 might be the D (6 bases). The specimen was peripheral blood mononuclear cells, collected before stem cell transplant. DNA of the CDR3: TGTGCCAGCAGCTCCCTGAGAGAGTACAGGGACGCCTATGGCTACACCTTC. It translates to CASSSLREYRDAYGYTF.